The clone carrying this TCR beta chain was detected ten times or more. Antigen: not known. Germline-derived CDR1 and CDR2 are SQVTM and ANQGSEA. The CDR3 has 11 residues. V lost 4 bases, J lost 11 bases, and 14 bases lay in between. This specimen belongs to a study of T-cell memory formation after mild COVID-19. Study-wide points: Pre-infection memory contained some responding clones, which suggested that cross-reactive memory had joined. Most CD4+ clones that shrank were in CM and EM, while CD8+ ones turned up in EMRA.

TCRdb itself ran the 5' RACE reads through MiXCR, one entry per CDR3 protein. The sample holds some 300,000 distinct CDR3 sequences, approximately 22% seen once. The sequenced sample consisted of PBMCs or a T cell subset sorted from them (not recorded which). This clonotype was obtained from a man aged 18 to 35 who had mild COVID-19 (a few samples of this study predate the infection). Cell type and time point are not known. The V and J genes are TRBV29-1 and TRBJ1-1, with D unresolved. CDR3 nucleotides: TGCAGCGTTGCAGTCCACCAAGAGGCTTTCTTT. Translation: CSVAVHQEAFF.